This T cell receptor (beta chain) came from a study of identical twins (dated by TCRdb to 2016 to 2018). For the wider study: To test whether fetal clonotypes persist, the study used deep sequencing on TCR alpha and beta repertoires from monozygotic twins, unrelated adults of various ages, and cord blood. To rule out contamination, the twin experiments were replicated at different times with different library preparation protocols.

Regarding this clonotype: Its antigen specificity is not known. No much larger clonotype is one base removed from it; base qualities were not supplied.

Libraries were made using 5' RACE. For sequencing, an Illumina HiSeq 2000 was employed. Template switching introduced a universal primer binding site; the final cDNA contained a unique molecular identifier, enabling accurate counting of TCR cDNA molecules. Specific primers in the conserved constant-segment region were used to synthesize first-strand cDNA for the TCR alpha and beta chains. To control for contamination, every cDNA library was double barcoded, receiving both a SMART-Mk sample barcode and Illumina barcodes. TruSeq adapter sequences, together with Illumina sample barcodes, were added in two successive PCR steps. The Illumina HiSeq platform was used with custom primers to sequence TCR alpha and beta cDNA libraries. The paper's processing steps were these. MiGEC was used to process raw reads and extract unique molecular identifiers, and MiXCR was used to find CDR3 positions. For each individual, recombination models were inferred using an EM algorithm with the repgenHMM and IGoR tools. The tcR package in R was used for shared clonotype analysis, with sharing normalized by the product of cloneset sizes. To study raw recombination without the effects of thymic and clonal selection, out-of-frame nonproductive sequences were analyzed. Using fastp at Q25 and MiXCR, TCRdb reprocessed the public reads and kept productive beta chains. Identical CDR3 proteins give one entry, which carries the most common genes and DNA. These V and J calls originate from TCRdb's pipeline instead of the authors' own analysis. This sample comprises hundreds of thousands of distinct CDR3 sequences, roughly a quarter of them detected only once. The leading ten clones occupy around 3% of the sample.

Results the study describes overall, beyond this receptor: In monozygotic twins, out-of-frame TCR alpha sharing was systematically underestimated by recombination models, although the models agreed with sharing between unrelated individuals. Out-of-frame TCR alpha sequences shared between twins showed an excess of low generation-probability sequences compared with coincidental sharing between unrelated individuals. Zero-insertion analyses could be partly confounded by invariant T cells such as MAIT and iNKT, though diverse VJ usage argued against such confounding for most clonotypes. Conclusions relied on cross-sectional statistical analysis, since the same donors could not be followed over many years. In beta out-of-frame sequences, excess twin sharing was weaker, because having fewer shared sequences lowered the signal-to-noise ratio. Abundant cord blood beta clonotypes had fewer insertions, young adult naive repertoires showed a similar but weaker trend, and memory repertoires showed no such trend.

Every donor in the study was a healthy Caucasian. The twin cohort consisted of three pairs of female monozygotic twins, all aged roughly 18 to 30 years. Positive isolation kits from Invitrogen were used to isolate the CD4+ and CD8+ T cell populations. These data also formed part of another study, on T cells expressing NK-cell markers. As the second publication notes: TCR beta-chain repertoires were profiled in sorted CD3+CD56+NKG2C+, CD3+CD56+NKG2C- and CD3+CD56-NKG2C+ T-cell subsets from about 8 donors. Among the eight sequenced donors, seven were HCMV-seropositive and one was HCMV-seronegative. To restrict sorting to alphabetaTCR-expressing T cells, an anti-gammadeltaTCR antibody was added in several experiments. In a handful of donors, the dominant CD3+CD56+NKG2C+ clonotypes were among the top 10 CD8+ clonotypes and accounted for about 1.0-7.5% of CD8+ T cells. Those dominant clonotypes were again the most abundant among CD3+CD56-NKG2C+ cells in four donors, at about 25-60.1%. It remained unclear whether the expanded NKG2C-expressing T cell clones were specific for HCMV antigens. The eight sequenced donors were randomly selected healthy volunteers, three men and five women. HCMV-specific IgG was detected in serum with a commercial ELISA kit to determine HCMV serostatus. MIGEC was used to demultiplex reads and group reads by UMI, and MiTCR was used to assemble and quantify clonotypes. To remove erroneous sequences, TCR cDNA sequences were retained only when supported by two or more reads. Downstream repertoire analysis used the tcR package, and clonotypes were matched across fractions by CDR3 nucleotide sequence plus V segment. VDJmatch was used to annotate antigen specificity against VDJdb, with one amino acid substitution in CDR3 permitted.

The TCR was taken from a woman under 30 in good health. The sequenced sample consisted of CD4+ T cells sorted from blood.

The CDR3 reads CASSSPGQGIYGYTF. DNA sequence: TGTGCCAGCAGTTCACCGGGACAGGGAATCTATGGCTACACCTTC. The V and J segments used are TRBV12-3 or TRBV12-4 and TRBJ1-2; 9 central nucleotides agree with TRBD1. The CDR3 covers 15 residues, taking in both the cysteine and the phenylalanine. Of all the DNA, just the CDR3 is kept, 45 bases in frame from base 1. V and J are trimmed by 4 bases and 4 bases, and the gene matches miss 7 bases of the junction.